Below are 8 T cell receptor beta chains sequenced from a single sample in a study of cytomegalovirus exposure and HLA in healthy donors (dated by TCRdb to the late 2010s). Libraries were built with the immunoSEQ multiplex PCR assay. A mixture of 60 forward primers for TCR Vbeta segments and 13 reverse primers for TCR Jbeta segments was used in the multiplex PCR. Drawn from immuneACCESS, this table holds only the in-frame rearrangements with V and J called that TCRdb kept. Clones are partly lost; checked studies trace under half to an unresolved V gene and leave the rest unexplained. Here the sample has more than 130,000 clones; 75% to 80% occur a single time. The biggest ten clones account for approximately 4% of the sample. Sequencing was done on a sample of PBMCs. The receptor set was obtained from a man aged 18 to 29 in good health and CMV-seronegative.

The chain uses TRBV5-1 and TRBJ2-7; D perhaps matches TRBD1 (7 bases). Per the germline V gene, CDR1 is SGHRS and CDR2 is YFSETQ. The germline V and J ends were trimmed by 0 bases and 0 bases, with 10 bases remaining between them. The CDR3 contains 15 residues. This chain's CDR3 is CASSLEEGASYEQYF. The CDR3 bases are TGCGCCAGCAGCTTGGAGGAGGGGGCCTCCTACGAGCAGTACTTC.

The CDR3 protein is CASSWVEYTEAFF. DNA for the CDR3: TGTGCCAGCAGCTGGGTGGAGTACACTGAAGCTTTCTTT. The J gene is TRBJ1-1, the V gene TRBV7-2; D gene ambiguous. Trimming removed 4 bases from V and 3 bases from J, with 9 bases in between. Germline V CDR1 and CDR2: SGHTA, FQGNSA. The CDR3 is 13 residues long.

This clone appeared a few times. The chain recombines TRBV6-1 with TRBJ1-5; 8 bases agree with TRBD1. Losses at the gene ends were 8 bases for V and 5 bases for J; bases not matched to a gene: 5. The germline V gene has CDR1 MNHNS and CDR2 SASEGT. The CDR3 sequence is 13 residues long. This CDR3 reads CASRQGQDQPQHF. The CDR3 DNA sequence: TGTGCCAGCCGACAGGGGCAAGATCAGCCCCAGCATTTT.

This sequence joins TRBV29-1 and TRBJ1-2, with TRBD1 matching 9 bases. The CDR3 sequence is 12 residues long. Germline assignment: CDR1 SQVTM and CDR2 ANQGSEA. The V segment lost 7 bases and the J segment 4 bases; nucleotides outside the gene matches: 4. The CDR3 region is CSDSQGAYGYTF. CDR3 in DNA: TGCAGCGATTCACAGGGGGCCTATGGCTACACCTTC.

The chain links TRBV9 to TRBJ2-1; 8 nucleotides line up with TRBD2. Germline CDR1 SGDLS, CDR2 YYNGEE. V dropped 2 bases and J dropped 5; count of bases not matched to a gene: 6. The CDR3 runs to 15 residues. The CDR3 nucleotides read TGTGCCAGCAGCGTCCGAGCGGGAGAGCACAATGAGCAGTTCTTC. Translating it yields CASSVRAGEHNEQFF.

This clone was seen once. This chain joins TRBV2 and TRBJ2-5; a weak D match, TRBD1 (6 bases). Per germline, CDR1 SNHLY and CDR2 FYNNEI. This CDR3 comprises 16 residues. The V and J ends lost 6 bases and 2 bases respectively, with 19 bases between them. The CDR3 nucleotides are TGTGCCAGCAGCCCCCCGGCGTGGGGGCCTCAAGAGACCCAGTACTTC. This codes for CASSPPAWGPQETQYF.

The chain has TRBV7-8 and TRBJ2-3; TRBD1 is a possible D gene (6 bases). Germline CDR1 reads SGHVS; CDR2 reads FQNEAQ. The CDR3 extends over 15 amino acids. V dropped 5 bases and J dropped 3 bases, with 15 bases sitting between them. CDR3 residues: CASSPTRGMTDTQYF. The CDR3 DNA sequence: TGTGCCAGCAGCCCCACCAGGGGAATGACAGATACGCAGTATTTT.

This clone was detected only a few times. A junction end diverges from the germline sequence, so it may reflect a read error. J is TRBJ1-1 and V is TRBV6-1; D might be TRBD1 (6 bases). This CDR3 region has 13 residues. The germline CDR1 and CDR2 sequences are MNHNS and SASEGT. Written as DNA, the CDR3 is TGTGCCAGCAGAGAAGGACAGTACACTGAAGCTTTCTTT. Encoded protein: CASREGQYTEAFF.